The 12 T cell receptor beta chains presented below share a single source sample, sequenced in a study of blood T cell repertoires in COVID-19. Sequencing was performed with immunoSEQ multiplex PCR; in TCRdb, only in-frame clones are kept and a portion is missing. The sample has tens of thousands of clones, roughly 85% seen once. The specimen sequenced was peripheral blood. The receptors derive from a man in his thirties or forties with acute or convalescent COVID-19.

The rearrangement links TRBV9 to TRBJ2-1, with 8 bases fitting TRBD2. This CDR3 has 14 amino acids. The junction had 5 bases not matched to a gene; V was cut back by 3 bases and J by 6 bases. Germline values: CDR1 SGDLS, CDR2 YYNGEE. CDR3 residues: CASSGYGGVNEQFF. The CDR3 bases are TGTGCCAGCAGCGGGTACGGGGGGGTCAATGAGCAGTTCTTC.

The rearrangement joins TRBV9 to TRBJ2-5; 8 nucleotides match TRBD2. V was pared by 0 bases and J by 2 bases, with 3 bases of the junction left unmatched. Germline V gene sequence: CDR1 SGDLS, CDR2 YYNGEE. The CDR3 runs to 15 residues. CDR3 in amino acids: CASSVAPSGQETQYF. The CDR3 nucleotides read TGTGCCAGCAGCGTAGCTCCTAGCGGGCAAGAGACCCAGTACTTC.

This clone was detected only a few times. The V and J genes are TRBV19 and TRBJ1-5; D call uncertain. Trimming took off 5 bases at V and 0 bases at J, with 8 bases between the two ends. This CDR3 has 14 residues. Germline V lookup: CDR1 LNHDA, CDR2 SQIVND (reference sequence). CDR3 protein: CASSLASSNQPQHF. Written as DNA, the CDR3 is TGTGCCAGTAGTTTAGCCAGTAGCAATCAGCCCCAGCATTTT.

The chain is built from TRBV5-1 and TRBJ2-3; D may be TRBD1 (5 bases). The CDR3 length is 14 residues. CDR1 is SGHRS and CDR2 is YFSETQ in the germline V gene. The V end was cut by 7 bases, the J end by 4 bases, with 16 bases between. CDR3 DNA: TGCGCCAGCGCGCAGGACACGGGCGCAGATACGCAGTATTTT. Amino acids: CASAQDTGADTQYF.

This clone was seen at least ten times. The genes are TRBV29-1 and TRBJ1-2, with 8 bases that match TRBD1. The CDR3 loop spans 13 amino acids. V lost 3 bases to trimming and J lost 3 bases; unmatched junction nucleotides: 3. Germline V CDR1 and CDR2: SQVTM, ANQGSEA. CDR3 residues: CSVEDREDYGYTF. DNA for the CDR3: TGCAGCGTTGAGGACAGGGAGGACTATGGCTACACCTTC.

V gene TRBV12-3 or TRBV12-4 combines with J gene TRBJ1-2, with D perhaps matching TRBD1 (6 bases). There are 13 residues in the CDR3. V was clipped by 3 bases and J by 6 bases, with 11 bases between them. CDR3 nucleotide sequence: TGTGCCAGCAGTTTTCAGGGGTTGGATGGCTACACCTTC. It specifies CASSFQGLDGYTF.

This clone was detected a few times. V gene TRBV20-1 combines with J gene TRBJ2-7; D ambiguous. The CDR3 totals 11 residues. Germline CDR1 is DFQATT and CDR2 is SNEGSKA (reference sequence). V was clipped by 3 bases and J by 5 bases, with 8 bases between them. CDR3: CSASFRDEQYF. CDR3 DNA sequence: TGCAGTGCTAGTTTCCGGGACGAGCAGTACTTC.

This clone has a single count. This chain connects TRBV28 to TRBJ2-5; the D gene is possibly TRBD1 (5 bases). Germline-derived CDR1 and CDR2 are MDHEN and SYDVKM. CDR3 size: 12 residues. V was clipped by 4 bases and J by 4 bases, with 7 bases between them. CDR3 sequence (DNA): TGTGCCAGCAGTTCAGGGCGAGAGACCCAGTACTTC. Residues: CASSSGRETQYF.

This sequence joins TRBV27 and TRBJ1-2; unclear D gene. V lost 8 bases and J lost 6, with 16 bases in between. CDR1 and CDR2 (germline): MNHEY, SMNVEV (reference sequence). This CDR3 contains 13 residues. CDR3 sequence: CASPRRGEHGYTF. CDR3 DNA sequence: TGTGCCAGCCCCCGGCGCGGGGAACATGGCTACACCTTC.

The chain recombines TRBV19 with TRBJ2-7, with no clear D. Trimming pared 4 bases from V and 4 bases from J, leaving 11 bases between. CDR3 length equals 13 residues. Germline V gene data show CDR1 as LNHDA and CDR2 as SQIVND (reference sequence). The CDR3 DNA is TGTGCCAGTAGTAGGGCCCCTGGGTACGAGCAGTACTTC. This sequence encodes CASSRAPGYEQYF.

In nucleotides, the CDR3 is TGCGCCAGCAGCTTCGACGGACAGCCCAATCAGCCCCAGCATTTT. Translation gives CASSFDGQPNQPQHF. V is TRBV5-1 and J is TRBJ1-5, with D perhaps matching TRBD1 (6 bases). CDR3 length: 15 residues. Trimming removed 2 bases from V and 3 bases from J, with 12 bases in between. Germline V gives CDR1 SGHRS, CDR2 YFSETQ.

This clone was counted once. This chain uses TRBV19 with TRBJ1-5, with D perhaps TRBD1 (5 bases). CDR1 and CDR2 (germline): LNHDA, SQIVND (reference sequence). V was clipped by 6 bases and J by 4 bases, with 16 bases between them. The CDR3 extends over 15 amino acids. CDR3: CASRVDTAGNQPQHF. CDR3 DNA sequence: TGTGCCAGTAGAGTGGACACGGCGGGAAATCAGCCCCAGCATTTT. Drawing the rest from reference TRBV19 and TRBJ1-5, the complete variable domain is DGGITQSPKYLFRKEGQNVTLSCEQNLNHDAMYWYRQDPGQGLRLIYYSQIVNDFQKGDIAEGYSVSREKKESFPLTVTSAQKNPTAFYLCASRVDTAGNQPQHFGDGTRLSIL.